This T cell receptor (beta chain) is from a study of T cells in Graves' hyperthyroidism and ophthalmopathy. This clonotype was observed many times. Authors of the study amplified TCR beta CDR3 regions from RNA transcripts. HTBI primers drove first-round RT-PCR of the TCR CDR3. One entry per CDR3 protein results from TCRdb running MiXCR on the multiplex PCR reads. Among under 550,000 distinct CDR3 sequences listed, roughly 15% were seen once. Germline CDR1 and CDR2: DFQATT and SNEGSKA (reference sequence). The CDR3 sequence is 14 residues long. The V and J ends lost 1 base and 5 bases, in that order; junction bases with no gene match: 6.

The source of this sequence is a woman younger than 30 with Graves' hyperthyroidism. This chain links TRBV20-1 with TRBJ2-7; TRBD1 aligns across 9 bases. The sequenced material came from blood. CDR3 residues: CSARGGQGTHEQYF. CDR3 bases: TGCAGTGCTAGAGGGGGACAGGGCACCCACGAGCAGTACTTC.